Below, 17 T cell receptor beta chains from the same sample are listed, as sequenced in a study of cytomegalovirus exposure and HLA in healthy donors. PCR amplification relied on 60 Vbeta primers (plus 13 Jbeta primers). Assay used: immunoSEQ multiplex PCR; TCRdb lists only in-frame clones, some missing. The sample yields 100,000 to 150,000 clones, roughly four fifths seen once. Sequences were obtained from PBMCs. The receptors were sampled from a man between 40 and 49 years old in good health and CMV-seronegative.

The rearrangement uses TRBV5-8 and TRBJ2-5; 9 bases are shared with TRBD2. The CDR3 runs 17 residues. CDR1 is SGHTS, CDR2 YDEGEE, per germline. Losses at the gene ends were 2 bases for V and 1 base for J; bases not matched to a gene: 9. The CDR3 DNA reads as TGTGCCAGCAGCTTCGCTCGCGGAGCGGGGGGCCAAGAGACCCAGTACTTC. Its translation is CASSFARGAGGQETQYF.

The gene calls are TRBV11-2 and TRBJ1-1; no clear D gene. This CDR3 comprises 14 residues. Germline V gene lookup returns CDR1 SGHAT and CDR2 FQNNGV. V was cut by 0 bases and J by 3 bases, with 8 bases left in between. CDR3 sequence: CASSLESEHTEAFF. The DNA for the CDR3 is TGTGCCAGCAGCTTAGAATCAGAACACACTGAAGCTTTCTTT.

Written as DNA, the CDR3 is TGCGCCAGCAGCTTTGAGGTTATGAACACTGAAGCTTTCTTT. Its translation is CASSFEVMNTEAFF. The chain is built from TRBV5-1 and TRBJ1-1; unclear D gene. Per germline, CDR1 SGHRS and CDR2 YFSETQ. Trimming removed 2 bases at V and 0 bases at J, with 8 bases between. This CDR3 contains 14 residues.

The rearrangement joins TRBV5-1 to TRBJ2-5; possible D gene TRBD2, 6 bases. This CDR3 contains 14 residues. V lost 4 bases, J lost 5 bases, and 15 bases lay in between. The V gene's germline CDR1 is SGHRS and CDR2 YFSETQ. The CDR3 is CASSAGLSPETQYF. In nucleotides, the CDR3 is TGCGCCAGCAGCGCGGGGTTATCGCCGGAGACCCAGTACTTC.

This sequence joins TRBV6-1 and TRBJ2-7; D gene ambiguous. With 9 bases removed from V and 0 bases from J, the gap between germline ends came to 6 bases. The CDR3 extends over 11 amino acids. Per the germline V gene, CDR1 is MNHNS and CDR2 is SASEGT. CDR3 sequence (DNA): TGTGCCAGTTGGGCCTCCTACGAGCAGTACTTC. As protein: CASWASYEQYF.

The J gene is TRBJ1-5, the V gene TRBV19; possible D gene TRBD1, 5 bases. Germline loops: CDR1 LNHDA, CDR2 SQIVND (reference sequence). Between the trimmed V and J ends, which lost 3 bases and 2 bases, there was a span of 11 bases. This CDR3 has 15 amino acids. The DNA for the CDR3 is TGTGCCAGTAGTATCGGCAGGGCCGGCAATCAGCCCCAGCATTTT. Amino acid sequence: CASSIGRAGNQPQHF.

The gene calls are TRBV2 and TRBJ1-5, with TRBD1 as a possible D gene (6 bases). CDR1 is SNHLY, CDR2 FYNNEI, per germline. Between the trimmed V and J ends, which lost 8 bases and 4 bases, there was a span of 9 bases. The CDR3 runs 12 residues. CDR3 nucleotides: TGTGCCAGCCGGGACACTAATCAGCCCCAGCATTTT. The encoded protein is CASRDTNQPQHF.

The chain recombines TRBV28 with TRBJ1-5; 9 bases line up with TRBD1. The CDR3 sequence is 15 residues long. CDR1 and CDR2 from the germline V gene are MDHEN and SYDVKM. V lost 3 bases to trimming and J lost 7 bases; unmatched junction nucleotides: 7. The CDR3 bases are TGTGCCAGCAGTTTTGGACAGGGGAACTCCCAGCCCCAGCATTTT. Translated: CASSFGQGNSQPQHF.

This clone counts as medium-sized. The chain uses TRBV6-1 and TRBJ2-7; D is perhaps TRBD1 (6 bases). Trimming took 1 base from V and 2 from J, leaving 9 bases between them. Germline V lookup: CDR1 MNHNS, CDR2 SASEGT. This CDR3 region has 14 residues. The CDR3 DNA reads TGTGCCAGCAGTGAAGAGGGGACAACCTACGAGCAGTACTTC. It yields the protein CASSEEGTTYEQYF.

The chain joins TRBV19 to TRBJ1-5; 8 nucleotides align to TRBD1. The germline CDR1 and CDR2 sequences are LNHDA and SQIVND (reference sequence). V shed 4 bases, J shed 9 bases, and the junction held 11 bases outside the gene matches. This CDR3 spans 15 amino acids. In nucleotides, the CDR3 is TGTGCCAGTAGTAACCCAGGACAGGGCCCGGGGCCCCAGCATTTT. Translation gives CASSNPGQGPGPQHF.

The CDR3, as DNA: TGTGCCAGCAGCACAGTAACCTACGAGCAGTACTTC. This encodes CASSTVTYEQYF. The chain is built from TRBV7-9 and TRBJ2-7; unclear D gene. Germline loops: CDR1 SEHNR, CDR2 FQNEAQ (reference sequence). V lost 5 bases and J 2 bases, leaving 7 bases between the germline ends. This CDR3 is built from 12 residues.

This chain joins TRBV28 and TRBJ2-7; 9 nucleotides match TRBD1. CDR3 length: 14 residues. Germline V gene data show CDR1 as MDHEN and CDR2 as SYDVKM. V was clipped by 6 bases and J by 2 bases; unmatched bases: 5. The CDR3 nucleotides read TGTGCCAGCAGACAGACAGGGGGGACCTACGAGCAGTACTTC. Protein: CASRQTGGTYEQYF.

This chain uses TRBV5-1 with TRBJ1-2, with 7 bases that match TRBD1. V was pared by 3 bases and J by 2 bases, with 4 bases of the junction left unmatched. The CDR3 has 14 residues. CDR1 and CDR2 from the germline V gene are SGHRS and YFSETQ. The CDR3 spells CASSSPGQNYGYTF. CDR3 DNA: TGCGCCAGCAGCTCCCCGGGACAGAACTATGGCTACACCTTC.

The CDR3 loop is CASSRATNEKLFF. The CDR3 bases are TGTGCCAGCTCCAGGGCCACTAATGAAAAACTGTTTTTT. The gene calls are TRBV18 and TRBJ1-4; possibly TRBD1 for D (5 bases). Trimming shortened V by 6 bases and J by 2 bases, and 7 bases separated the two germline ends. CDR1 and CDR2 (germline): KGHSH, LQKENI. The CDR3 has 13 amino acids.

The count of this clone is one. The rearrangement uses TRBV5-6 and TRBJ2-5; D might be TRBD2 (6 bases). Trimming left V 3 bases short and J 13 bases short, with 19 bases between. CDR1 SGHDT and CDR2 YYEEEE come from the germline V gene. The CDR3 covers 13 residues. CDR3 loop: CASSSGDFRALYF. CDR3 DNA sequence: TGTGCCAGCAGCTCGGGGGACTTTCGAGCACTGTACTTC.

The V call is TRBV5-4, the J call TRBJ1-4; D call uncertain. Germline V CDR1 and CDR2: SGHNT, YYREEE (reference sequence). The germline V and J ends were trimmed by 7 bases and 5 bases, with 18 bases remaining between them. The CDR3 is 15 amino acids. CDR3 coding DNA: TGTGCCAGCGCACTCACCGCGCGGCAGAATGAAAAACTGTTTTTT. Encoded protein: CASALTARQNEKLFF.

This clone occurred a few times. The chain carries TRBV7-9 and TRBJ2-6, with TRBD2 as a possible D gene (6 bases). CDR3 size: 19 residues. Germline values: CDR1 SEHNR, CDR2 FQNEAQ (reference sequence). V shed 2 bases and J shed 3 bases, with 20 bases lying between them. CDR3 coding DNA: TGTGCCAGCAGCTTATTTCGGGGGTATGGGGGGAGTGGGGCCAACGTCCTGACTTTC. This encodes CASSLFRGYGGSGANVLTF.